These T cell receptor beta chains were read from a single sample in a study of CD8+ T cells in alopecia areata. Clones were read by immunoSEQ multiplex PCR, and TCRdb kept only the in-frame ones, dropping some. The sample holds about 150,000 clones, roughly 62% seen once. Source: CD4+ T cells sorted from blood, taken at week 0. These receptors were obtained from a human donor with alopecia areata. CDR3s include the opening cysteine and the closing phenylalanine or tryptophan. The D gene is left open where the match is weak. Rows may omit the clone size; those that give it use once, few, many or a size class.

DNA: TGCGCCAGCAGCTTGGACAGCGGAAACATTCAGTACTTC
CDR3: CASSLDSGNIQYF
V: TRBV5-1
D: -
J: TRBJ2-4
size: -

DNA: TGTGCCAGCAGCTTAGCTACGACGGGGGGCTACACCTTC
CDR3: CASSLATTGGYTF
V: TRBV13
D: -
J: TRBJ1-2
size: few

DNA: TGTGCCTGGAGTACAGGGTTAGGTCAGCCCCAGCATTTT
CDR3: CAWSTGLGQPQHF
V: TRBV30
D: -
J: TRBJ1-5
size: -

DNA: TGTGCCAGCAGTGATTGGACAGGTAACACTGAAGCTTTCTTT
CDR3: CASSDWTGNTEAFF
V: TRBV2
D: TRBD1
J: TRBJ1-1
size: few

DNA: TGTGCCAGCACGACAGGCAACAATCAGCCCCAGCATTTT
CDR3: CASTTGNNQPQHF
V: TRBV6-6
D: -
J: TRBJ1-5
size: medium-sized

DNA: TGCAGCGTTACTCCATCCAGGGGCCACTCTGGGGCCAACGTCCTGACTTTC
CDR3: CSVTPSRGHSGANVLTF
V: TRBV29-1
D: -
J: TRBJ2-6
size: -

DNA: TGCGCCAGCAGCTTGGACAGTGGGCGGATTAGCACAGATACGCAGTATTTT
CDR3: CASSLDSGRISTDTQYF
V: TRBV5-1
D: -
J: TRBJ2-3
size: -

DNA: TGCAGCGTCGGACAGAACTACGAGCAGTACTTC
CDR3: CSVGQNYEQYF
V: TRBV29-1
D: -
J: TRBJ2-7
size: -

DNA: TGTGCCAGCAGCTTAGAGGGGGACAGGGCTGCTTTCTTT
CDR3: CASSLEGDRAAFF
V: TRBV7-2
D: TRBD1
J: TRBJ1-1
size: -

DNA: TGTGCCAGCAGTTGGGGGGGGCCAAATTCACCCCTCCACTTT
CDR3: CASSWGGPNSPLHF
V: TRBV27
D: -
J: TRBJ1-6
size: -

DNA: TGTGCCTGGAGTTACCGGGGAGGCCCTAACTATGGCTACACCTTC
CDR3: CAWSYRGGPNYGYTF
V: TRBV30
D: -
J: TRBJ1-2
size: -

DNA: TGCGCCAGCAGCCTCAGGGGGATGAACACTGAAGCTTTCTTT
CDR3: CASSLRGMNTEAFF
V: TRBV4-1
D: TRBD1
J: TRBJ1-1
size: -